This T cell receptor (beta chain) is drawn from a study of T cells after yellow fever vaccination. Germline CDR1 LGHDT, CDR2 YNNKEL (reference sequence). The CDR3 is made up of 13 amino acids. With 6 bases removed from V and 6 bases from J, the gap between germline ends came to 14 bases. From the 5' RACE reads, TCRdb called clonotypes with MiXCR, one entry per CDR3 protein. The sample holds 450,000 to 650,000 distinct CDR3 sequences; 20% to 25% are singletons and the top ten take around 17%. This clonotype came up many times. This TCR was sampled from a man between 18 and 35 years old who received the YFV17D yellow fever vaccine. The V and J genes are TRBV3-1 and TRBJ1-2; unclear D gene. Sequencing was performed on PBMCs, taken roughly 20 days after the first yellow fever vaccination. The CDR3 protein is CASRSPLGHGYTF. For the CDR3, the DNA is TGTGCCAGCAGGTCGCCTTTGGGCCATGGCTACACCTTC.